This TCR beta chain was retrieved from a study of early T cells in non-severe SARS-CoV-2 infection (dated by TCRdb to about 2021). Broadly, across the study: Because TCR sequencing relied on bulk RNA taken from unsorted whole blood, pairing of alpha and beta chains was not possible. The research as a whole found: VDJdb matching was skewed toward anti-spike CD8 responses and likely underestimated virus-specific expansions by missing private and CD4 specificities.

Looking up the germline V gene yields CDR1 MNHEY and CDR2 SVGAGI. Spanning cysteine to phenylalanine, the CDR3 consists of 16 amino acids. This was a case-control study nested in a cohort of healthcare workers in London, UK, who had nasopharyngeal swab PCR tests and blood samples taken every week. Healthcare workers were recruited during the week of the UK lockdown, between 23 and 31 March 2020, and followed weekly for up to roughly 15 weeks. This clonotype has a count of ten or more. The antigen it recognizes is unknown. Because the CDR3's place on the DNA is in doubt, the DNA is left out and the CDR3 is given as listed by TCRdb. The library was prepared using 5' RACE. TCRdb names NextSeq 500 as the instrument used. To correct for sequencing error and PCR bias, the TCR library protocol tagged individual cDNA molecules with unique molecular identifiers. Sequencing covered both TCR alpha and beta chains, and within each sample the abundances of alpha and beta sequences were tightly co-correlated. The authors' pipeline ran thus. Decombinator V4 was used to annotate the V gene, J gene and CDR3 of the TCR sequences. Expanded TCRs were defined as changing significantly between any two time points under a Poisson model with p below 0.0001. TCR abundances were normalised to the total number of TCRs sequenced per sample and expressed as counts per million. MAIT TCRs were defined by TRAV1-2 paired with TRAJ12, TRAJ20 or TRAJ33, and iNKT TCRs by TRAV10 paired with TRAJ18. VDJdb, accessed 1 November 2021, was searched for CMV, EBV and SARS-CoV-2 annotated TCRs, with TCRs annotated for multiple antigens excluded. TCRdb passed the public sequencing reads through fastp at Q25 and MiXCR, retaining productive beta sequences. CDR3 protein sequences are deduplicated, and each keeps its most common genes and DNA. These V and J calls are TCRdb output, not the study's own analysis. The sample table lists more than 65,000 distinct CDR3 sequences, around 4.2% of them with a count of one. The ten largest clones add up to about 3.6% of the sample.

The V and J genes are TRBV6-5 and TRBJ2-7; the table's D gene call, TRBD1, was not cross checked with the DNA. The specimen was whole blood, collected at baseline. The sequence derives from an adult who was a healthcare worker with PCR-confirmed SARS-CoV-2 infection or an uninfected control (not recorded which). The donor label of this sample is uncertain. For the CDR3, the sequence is CASNTGGSFLWYEQYF.